This TCR beta chain was found in a study of T cell repertoires in cytomegalovirus infection. As for the study in general: CMV infection and matching HLA type were both indicated by public TCR beta signatures.

TCRdb re-called the reads with MiXCR, one entry per CDR3 protein. Of about 740,000 distinct CDR3 sequences in the sample, approximately 34% are singletons; the top ten hold 2.5% to 3.5%. Concerning this clonotype itself: Its cognate antigen is unknown.

Germline V gene lookup returns CDR1 MNHGY and CDR2 SAAAGT. The junction had 10 bases not matched to a gene; V was cut back by 2 bases and J by 8 bases. The CDR3 length is 15 residues. Overall study results and limits: Summed public TCR beta family frequency identified CMV carriers bearing the relevant HLA. HLA-C-restricted CMV clonotypes gave the most frequent clonotype in two of eight donors.

The specimen sequenced was PBMCs. The receptor was derived from a human donor in good health (CMV status not recorded). Some clones in this sample may be carry-over from other donors' samples. This chain joins TRBV6-8 and TRBJ1-2; 8 nucleotides agree with TRBD1. CDR3 nucleotides: TGTGCCAGCAGTTACAGGACAGGGCGGGCGGGCGGCTACACCTTC. The encoded protein is CASSYRTGRAGGYTF.